This passage covers 17 T cell receptor beta chains from one sample sequenced in a study of T cells after yellow fever vaccination. TCRdb itself ran the 5' RACE reads through MiXCR, one entry per CDR3 protein. The repertoire holds about 320,000 distinct CDR3 sequences, around 7.3% seen once, with roughly a sixth in the top ten. This specimen consisted of PBMCs, obtained 45 days after the first yellow fever vaccination. The receptors come from a man aged 18 to 29 who received the YFV17D yellow fever vaccine.

This clonotype has a handful of counts. The rearrangement links TRBV25-1 to TRBJ1-2; D might be TRBD1 (6 bases). Between the trimmed V and J ends, which lost 2 bases and 2 bases, there was a span of 12 bases. CDR1 and CDR2 (germline): MGHDK, SYGVNS. This CDR3 region has 15 residues. As DNA, the CDR3 is TGTGCCAGCAGTGAAATCTGGACAGACAACTATGGCTACACCTTC. Protein: CASSEIWTDNYGYTF.

CDR3 residues: CASSLEVRRGTPETQYF. The CDR3 DNA is TGCGCCAGCAGCTTGGAGGTTCGGCGGGGCACCCCGGAGACCCAGTACTTC. The rearrangement joins TRBV5-1 to TRBJ2-5; tentatively, D is TRBD2 (6 bases). Germline loops: CDR1 SGHRS, CDR2 YFSETQ. Deletions cut 0 bases from V and 5 bases from J, with 20 bases between. The CDR3 totals 17 residues.

This clonotype was seen a handful of times. This rearrangement joins TRBV28 to TRBJ2-3; D is unresolved. The germline CDR1 and CDR2 sequences are MDHEN and SYDVKM. Between the trimmed V and J ends, which lost 10 bases and 1 base, there was a span of 12 bases. The CDR3 is 13 amino acids. The CDR3 sequence is CATWKARTDTQYF. CDR3 DNA sequence: TGTGCCACCTGGAAGGCGCGCACAGATACGCAGTATTTT.

This clonotype was seen a few times. This rearrangement joins TRBV5-1 to TRBJ2-7; tentative D call: TRBD1 (5 bases). The V gene's germline CDR1 is SGHRS and CDR2 YFSETQ. Trimming pared 4 bases from V and 0 bases from J, leaving 14 bases between. The CDR3 consists of 15 residues. The CDR3 region is CASSSPDKSSYEQYF. For the CDR3, the DNA is TGCGCCAGCAGCAGCCCGGACAAGAGCTCCTACGAGCAGTACTTC.

This clonotype appeared a few times. V usage is TRBV29-1 and J usage is TRBJ2-1; perhaps TRBD2 as D (7 bases). From germline, CDR1 is SQVTM and CDR2 ANQGSEA. The length of the CDR3 is 14 residues. The V end was cut by 3 bases, the J end by 6 bases, with 15 bases between. For the CDR3, the DNA is TGCAGCGTTGATGGGGGGGCCCTTGGCAATGAGCAGTTCTTC. Amino acids: CSVDGGALGNEQFF.

This clonotype was recorded at least ten times. The genes are TRBV6-2 or TRBV6-3 and TRBJ2-6; a weak D match, TRBD1 (6 bases). The CDR3 extends over 16 amino acids. V lost 7 bases and J lost 0, with 13 bases in between. Germline values: CDR1 MNHEY, CDR2 SVGEGT. Written as DNA, the CDR3 is TGTGCCAGCACATACAGGGCGAGCTCTGGGGCCAACGTCCTGACTTTC. Protein sequence: CASTYRASSGANVLTF.

This clonotype appeared many times. The chain recombines TRBV27 with TRBJ1-1, with no clear D. Per germline, CDR1 MNHEY and CDR2 SMNVEV (reference sequence). The CDR3 is made up of 13 amino acids. V lost 7 bases and J lost 3, with 12 bases in between. CDR3 protein: CASKFYSDTEAFF. The CDR3 coding sequence is TGTGCCAGCAAGTTTTACAGTGACACTGAAGCTTTCTTT.

This clonotype came up a few times. The chain joins TRBV6-5 to TRBJ1-2; TRBD1 matches at 7 bases. The germline V gene has CDR1 MNHEY and CDR2 SVGAGI. This CDR3 spans 15 amino acids. J lost 0 bases, V lost 2 bases, and 3 bases had no gene match. The CDR3: CASSYEGATNYGYTF. CDR3 DNA: TGTGCCAGCAGTTACGAGGGGGCAACTAACTATGGCTACACCTTC.

The rearrangement uses TRBV5-1 and TRBJ2-1; 9 positions agree with TRBD2. Germline V gene sequence: CDR1 SGHRS, CDR2 YFSETQ. CDR3 length equals 15 residues. After removal of 4 bases from V and 4 bases from J, the junction contained 6 bases not matched to a gene. CDR3 region: CASSLSAGGYNEQFF. The CDR3 nucleotides read TGCGCCAGCAGCCTCTCCGCGGGGGGGTACAATGAGCAGTTCTTC.

This clonotype was counted ten times or more. The chain links TRBV28 to TRBJ2-3, with D perhaps assigned TRBD1 or TRBD2 (6 bases each). Germline values: CDR1 MDHEN, CDR2 SYDVKM. V was pared by 7 bases and J by 2 bases, with 10 bases between. The CDR3 consists of 13 residues. The CDR3 DNA follows: TGTGCCAGCAAGGGGGGTTCCACAGATACGCAGTATTTT. Protein: CASKGGSTDTQYF.

In its sample, this clonotype was seen a few times. The chain employs TRBV5-4 and TRBJ2-2; D not certain. The CDR3 is made up of 15 amino acids. CDR1 is SGHNT, CDR2 YYREEE, per germline (reference sequence). Trimming left V 1 base short and J 4 bases short, with 11 bases between. CDR3 amino acids: CASSLFSRSTGELFF. CDR3 coding DNA: TGTGCCAGCAGCTTGTTCTCCAGGTCCACCGGGGAGCTGTTTTTT.

Only a few counts were recorded for this clonotype. This rearrangement joins TRBV4-1 to TRBJ2-5, with 7 bases that match TRBD1. CDR3 length: 16 amino acids. Germline V lookup: CDR1 MGHRA, CDR2 YSYEKL. V lost 2 bases, J lost 1 base, and 7 bases stayed unmatched. CDR3 DNA sequence: TGCGCCAGCAGCCAAAAGACCGGGACAGTCCAAGAGACCCAGTACTTC. It translates to CASSQKTGTVQETQYF.

This clonotype was detected only a few times. V usage is TRBV29-1 and J usage is TRBJ1-1; D ambiguous. Germline CDR1 and CDR2: SQVTM and ANQGSEA. V was clipped by 7 bases and J by 5 bases, with 11 bases between them. The CDR3 is made up of 11 amino acids. Here the CDR3 reads CSAGRGTEAFF. The CDR3 DNA sequence: TGCAGCGCCGGGAGAGGGACTGAAGCTTTCTTT.

This chain uses TRBV4-2 with TRBJ2-7; D perhaps matches TRBD1 (5 bases). V was trimmed by 4 bases and J by 4 bases, leaving 20 bases between them. The CDR3 has 16 amino acids. CDR1 and CDR2 (germline): LGHNA, YNFKEQ. The CDR3 nucleotides read TGTGCCAGCAGCCCTCTGGGTAAGACAGCATCTTACGAGCAGTACTTC. Translated: CASSPLGKTASYEQYF.

This clonotype was recorded at least ten times. The chain has TRBV5-1 and TRBJ1-2; perhaps TRBD1 as D (5 bases). Germline CDR1 SGHRS, CDR2 YFSETQ. CDR3 length: 12 amino acids. V was clipped by 0 bases and J by 8 bases, with 8 bases between them. CDR3 residues: CASSLEGQGYTF. The DNA for the CDR3 is TGCGCCAGCAGCTTGGAGGGGCAGGGCTACACCTTC.

This chain uses TRBV19 with TRBJ1-5, with TRBD1 matching 8 bases. In germline, CDR1 is LNHDA, CDR2 SQIVND (reference sequence). Trimming cost V 6 bases and J 5 bases; bases outside gene matches: 9. The length of the CDR3 is 15 residues. The CDR3 loop is CASSTGQGSDQPQHF. CDR3 DNA sequence: TGTGCCAGTAGCACCGGACAGGGTTCCGATCAGCCCCAGCATTTT.

V gene TRBV7-6 combines with J gene TRBJ2-1, with D tentatively TRBD1 or TRBD2 (5 bases each). Trimming stripped 3 bases from V and 8 bases from J, with 14 bases between. This CDR3 comprises 14 residues. Germline V gene lookup returns CDR1 SGHVS and CDR2 FNYEAQ. The DNA for the CDR3 is TGTGCCAGCAGCTTGGGACCAAAGGGCGATGAGCAGTTCTTC. Translated, it gives CASSLGPKGDEQFF.